The sequence of this TCR beta chain was determined in a study of blood T cells in healthy people across ages. General observations from the study: Fewer expanded clones and more diversity marked long-lived versus aged donors. A strong correlation was seen between TCR beta diversity and naive T cell percentage.

This clonotype was seen many times. Its antigen is as yet unknown. A sample-barcoded 5' primer and a J-beta primer mix were used in a second PCR of about 6 to 11 cycles. TCRdb called the 5' RACE reads again in MiXCR, with one record for every CDR3 protein. The sample records roughly 900,000 distinct CDR3 sequences, 29% being singletons. All donors came from Russia, were Caucasian and healthy, and spanned ages about 6 to 95. Donors each provided about 9.5 milliliters of peripheral blood. Trimming removed 5 bases from V and 4 bases from J, with 21 bases in between. This CDR3 contains 17 residues. The germline V gene has CDR1 SGHTA and CDR2 FQGNSA.

This chain joins TRBV7-2 and TRBJ2-1; TRBD1 might be the D (6 bases). The receptor comes from a woman aged 80 or over in good health. Sequenced material: blood. This CDR3 reads CASSPRWGLTRYNEQFF. In nucleotides, the CDR3 is TGTGCCAGCAGCCCTAGGTGGGGGCTAACTCGGTACAATGAGCAGTTCTTC.